This T cell receptor (beta chain) came from a study of blood T cells in healthy people across ages. No fewer than 6.5 million PBMCs went into each sample. The table lists this clonotype with a few counts. Primed by a sample-barcoded 5' primer and a J-beta primer mix, a second PCR proceeded for roughly 7 to 11 cycles. TCRdb re-called the 5' RACE reads through MiXCR, storing one row per CDR3 protein. The sample contains approximately 810,000 distinct CDR3 sequences, under 40% of which appear only once. V was clipped by 7 bases and J by 2 bases, with 15 bases between them. CDR3 length equals 15 residues. Germline V gives CDR1 SGHTA, CDR2 FQGNSA.

This receptor was taken from a man between 18 and 35 years old in good health. The chain couples TRBV7-2 to TRBJ2-1; D possibly corresponds to TRBD2 (6 bases). The sample taken for sequencing was blood. DNA of the CDR3: TGTGCCAGCACCCGGGACTTAAACCCCTACAATGAGCAGTTCTTC. Translation gives CASTRDLNPYNEQFF.